A single sample is the source of the 11 T cell receptor beta chains below, sequenced in a study of read filtering for tumor transcriptome and immune sequencing. The library was built from around 400 ng RNA with molecular barcoded adaptors for alpha/delta and beta/gamma chains. Via MiXCR, TCRdb re-called the reads, giving one row per CDR3 protein. In the table there are 35,000 to 50,000 distinct CDR3 sequences, about a fifth of which are singletons. Specimen: a population of CD138-negative cells sorted from bone marrow. These receptors originate from a donor aged 40 or older with multiple myeloma.

This clonotype has at least ten counts. DNA for the CDR3: TGTGCCAGTACCCTTAGGGGGACTAGCGGGACTTTTTACAATGAGCAGTTCTTC. Translated: CASTLRGTSGTFYNEQFF. The chain carries TRBV19 and TRBJ2-1; 13 bases map to TRBD2. The CDR3 totals 18 residues. V trimming: 7 bases; J trimming: 4 bases; junction bases outside the gene matches: 13. From germline, CDR1 is LNHDA and CDR2 SQIVND (reference sequence).

On this clonotype itself: Relative to the germline gene, one junction end is altered; a read error may explain this. The chain couples TRBV4-1 to TRBJ2-1; 7 nucleotides line up with TRBD1. Germline CDR1 and CDR2: MGHRA and YSYEKL. The CDR3 covers 17 residues. The CDR3 is CASRQGGRYPPSNEQLF. The CDR3 nucleotides are TGCGCCAGCCGCCAAGGGGGCCGATACCCACCCTCCAATGAGCAGCTCTTC.

This clonotype was detected many times. The rearrangement uses TRBV29-1 and TRBJ2-3; 8 bases agree with TRBD1. CDR1 is SQVTM, CDR2 ANQGSEA, per germline. V lost 6 bases to trimming and J lost 2 bases; unmatched junction nucleotides: 7. The CDR3 totals 14 residues. The CDR3 loop is CSVKTDRATDTQYF. In DNA form, the CDR3 reads TGCAGCGTGAAAACGGACAGGGCCACAGATACGCAGTATTTT.

The sample holds many counts of this clonotype. The chain joins TRBV19 to TRBJ2-5; D is unclear. This CDR3 is 13 amino acids long. The germline V gene has CDR1 LNHDA and CDR2 SQIVND (reference sequence). Trimming removed 10 bases from V and 5 bases from J, with 17 bases in between. CDR3 amino acids: CATSATELETQYF. In DNA form, the CDR3 reads TGTGCCACAAGTGCCACGGAGCTGGAGACCCAGTACTTC.

The chain carries TRBV18 and TRBJ2-5; weak D call: TRBD1 (5 bases). This CDR3 spans 12 amino acids. Germline CDR1 is KGHSH and CDR2 is LQKENI. V shed 1 base and J shed 5 bases, with 5 bases lying between them. CDR3 coding DNA: TGTGCCAGCTCACCACAGGGGGAGACCCAGTACTTC. Protein product: CASSPQGETQYF.

The genes are TRBV2 and TRBJ2-3, with D possibly matching TRBD2 (6 bases). V shed 6 bases and J shed 4 bases, with 17 bases lying between them. From germline, CDR1 is SNHLY and CDR2 FYNNEI. The CDR3 sequence is 15 residues long. CDR3 in DNA: TGTGCCAGCAGGCCCTTGGTCGGGAGCCCAGATACGCAGTATTTT. Amino acids: CASRPLVGSPDTQYF.

This clonotype was seen repeatedly, ten times or more. This CDR3 is CSVEEGAGANVLTF. The CDR3 nucleotides are TGCAGCGTTGAAGAGGGGGCTGGGGCCAACGTCCTGACTTTC. The chain uses TRBV29-1 and TRBJ2-6; D could derive from TRBD1 or TRBD2 (5 bases each). CDR3 size: 14 residues. Trimming pared 0 bases from V and 2 bases from J, leaving 5 bases between. The germline CDR1 and CDR2 sequences are SQVTM and ANQGSEA.

Comment on this clonotype: Given a much more abundant clone one base away, this may be a read error. The CDR3 loop reads CASRSSLNNEQFF. As DNA, the CDR3 is TGCGCCAGCCGATCCAGTCTCAACAATGAGCAGTTCTTC. This chain links TRBV5-1 with TRBJ2-1; D is uncertain. The V gene lost 7 bases and the J gene lost 5 bases, with 13 bases spanning the gap. This CDR3 contains 13 residues. Germline V gene sequence: CDR1 SGHRS, CDR2 YFSETQ.

This clonotype was seen repeatedly, ten times or more. V is TRBV19 and J is TRBJ1-1; a weak D match, TRBD1 (6 bases). Per the germline V gene, CDR1 is LNHDA and CDR2 is SQIVND (reference sequence). The CDR3 is 14 residues long. Trimming left V 2 bases short and J 4 bases short, with 11 bases between. In nucleotides, the CDR3 is TGTGCCAGTAGTATATGGGGGGCTTTCACTGAAGCTTTCTTT. It yields the protein CASSIWGAFTEAFF.

A remark on this clonotype: With only one base between it and a far larger clone, this is likely a read error. This chain connects TRBV7-3 to TRBJ2-5; 13 nucleotides line up with TRBD2. The CDR3 has 16 residues. Germline loops: CDR1 SGHTA, CDR2 FQGTGA. V shed 10 bases and J 2 bases; nucleotides not matched to a gene: 10. The CDR3 nucleotides are TGTGCCATCAGGAACATGGGACTAGCGGGGCAAGAGACCCAGTACTTC. Protein product: CAIRNMGLAGQETQYF.

This clonotype has at least ten counts. The chain joins TRBV2 to TRBJ1-6; D is perhaps TRBD1 (6 bases). The length of the CDR3 is 16 residues. The V end was cut by 1 base, the J end by 3 bases, with 10 bases between. Germline V gives CDR1 SNHLY, CDR2 FYNNEI. The CDR3 here is CASSEEQGIYNSPLHF. CDR3 coding DNA: TGTGCCAGCAGTGAAGAACAGGGTATCTATAATTCACCCCTCCACTTT. Based on the CDR3 plus reference TRBV2 and TRBJ1-6, the full variable domain is EPEVTQTPSHQVTQMGQEVILRCVPISNHLYFYWYRQILGQKVEFLVSFYNNEISEKSEIFDDQFSVERPDGSNFTLKIRSTKLEDSAMYFCASSEEQGIYNSPLHFGNGTRLTVT.